These 3 T cell receptor beta chains came from one sample sequenced in a study of CD8 T cells in ankylosing spondylitis. TCRdb re-analysed the 5' RACE reads in MiXCR, keeping a single row per CDR3 protein. The table shows 250,000 or so distinct CDR3 sequences, with roughly 25% occurring only once. What was sequenced was blood, either unsorted or a sorted T cell fraction (not recorded which). Receptors originate from a male donor with ankylosing spondylitis or in good health (not recorded which).

This clonotype was recorded many times. The rearrangement links TRBV6-5 to TRBJ1-1; D remains ambiguous. Between the trimmed V and J ends, which lost 2 bases and 0 bases, there was a span of 7 bases. CDR1 is MNHEY, CDR2 SVGAGI, per germline. This CDR3 contains 14 residues. CDR3: CASSYDAVNTEAFF. The CDR3, as DNA: TGTGCCAGCAGTTACGATGCAGTGAACACTGAAGCTTTCTTT.

This clonotype turned up a few times. The rearrangement joins TRBV5-5 to TRBJ2-7; 7 nucleotides line up with TRBD2. J lost 5 bases, V lost 4 bases, and 3 bases had no gene match. This CDR3 is built from 12 residues. The germline V gene encodes CDR1 SGHKS and CDR2 YYEKEE (reference sequence). The CDR3 reads CASSPTSDEQYF. DNA for the CDR3: TGTGCCAGCAGCCCTACTAGCGACGAGCAGTACTTC.

The rearrangement joins TRBV20-1 to TRBJ1-4; D ambiguous. This CDR3 comprises 14 residues. Germline V gene data show CDR1 as DFQATT and CDR2 as SNEGSKA (reference sequence). V was trimmed by 0 bases and J by 10 bases, leaving 15 bases between them. The CDR3 is CSARDIRELGKLFF. Written as DNA, the CDR3 is TGCAGTGCTAGAGATATCCGGGAATTAGGAAAACTGTTTTTT.